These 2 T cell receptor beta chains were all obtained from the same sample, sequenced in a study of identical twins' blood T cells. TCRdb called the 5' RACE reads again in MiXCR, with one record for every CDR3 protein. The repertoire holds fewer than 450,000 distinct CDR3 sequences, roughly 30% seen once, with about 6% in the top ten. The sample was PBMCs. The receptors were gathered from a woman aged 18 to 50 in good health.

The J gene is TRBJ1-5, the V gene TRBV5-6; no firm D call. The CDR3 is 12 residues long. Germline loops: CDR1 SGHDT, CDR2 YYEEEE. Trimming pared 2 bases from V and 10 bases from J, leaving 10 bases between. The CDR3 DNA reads TGTGCCAGCAGCTTATCAGGAAACCCCCAGCATTTT. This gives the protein CASSLSGNPQHF.

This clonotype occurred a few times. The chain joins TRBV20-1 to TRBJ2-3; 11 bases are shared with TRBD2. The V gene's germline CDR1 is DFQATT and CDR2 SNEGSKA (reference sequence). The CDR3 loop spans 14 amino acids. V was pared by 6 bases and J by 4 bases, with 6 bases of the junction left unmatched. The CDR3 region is CSASTSGRSDTQYF. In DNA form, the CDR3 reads TGCAGTGCCTCTACTAGCGGGAGATCAGATACGCAGTATTTT.